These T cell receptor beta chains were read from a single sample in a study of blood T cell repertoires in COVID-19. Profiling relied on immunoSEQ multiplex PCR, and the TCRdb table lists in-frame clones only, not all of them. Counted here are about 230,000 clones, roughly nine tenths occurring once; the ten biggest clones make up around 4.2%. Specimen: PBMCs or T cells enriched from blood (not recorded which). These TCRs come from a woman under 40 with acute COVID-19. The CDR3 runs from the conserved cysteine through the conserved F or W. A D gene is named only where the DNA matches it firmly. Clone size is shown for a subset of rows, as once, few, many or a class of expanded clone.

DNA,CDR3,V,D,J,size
TGTGCCAGCCGCGCGGCGGCTAGCTATGGCTACACCTTC,CASRAAASYGYTF,TRBV28,NA,TRBJ1-2,NA
TGTGCCAGCAGCTACGGGACAGGGGAGTCCAACTATGGCTACACCTTC,CASSYGTGESNYGYTF,TRBV5-5,TRBD1,TRBJ1-2,NA
TGTGCCAGCAGTCTGAATACAGGGAGAGGCTACGAGCAGTACTTC,CASSLNTGRGYEQYF,TRBV2,NA,TRBJ2-7,NA
TGTGCCTGGTTTCCAAGGGGTACCGGGGAGCTGTTTTTT,CAWFPRGTGELFF,TRBV30,NA,TRBJ2-2,NA
TGTGCCAGCAGCTCCTGGGGACAGGGCGCTGGAAACACCATATATTTT,CASSSWGQGAGNTIYF,TRBV3-1/TRBV3-2,TRBD1,TRBJ1-3,NA
TGTGCCAGCAGTCCGGGGGTCGAGGTCAATCAGCCCCAGCATTTT,CASSPGVEVNQPQHF,TRBV6-5,NA,TRBJ1-5,NA
TGTGCCACCAGTGGGACAGGGCTTGGCTACACCTTC,CATSGTGLGYTF,TRBV24-1,TRBD1,TRBJ1-2,NA
TGTGCCAGCAGCTTATCCCGGTCCTCTGGGGCCAACGTCCTGACTTTC,CASSLSRSSGANVLTF,TRBV11-2,NA,TRBJ2-6,NA
TGTGCCATCAGTGAGGAGATCAGGGGGCACTATGGCTACACCTTC,CAISEEIRGHYGYTF,TRBV10-3,TRBD1,TRBJ1-2,NA
TGTGCCAGCAGCGCCGACGAAGGGGATTGGATGCCTGGCTACACCTTC,CASSADEGDWMPGYTF,TRBV9,NA,TRBJ1-2,NA
TGTGCCAGTAGTACCACGAGGAACACTGAAGCTTTCTTT,CASSTTRNTEAFF,TRBV19,NA,TRBJ1-1,NA
TGTGCCAGCAGCTTAGAAACAGGAAGGTCAGGTTTGGCCCAGCATTTT,CASSLETGRSGLAQHF,TRBV7-6,NA,TRBJ1-5,NA
TGTGCCAGCAGCTTGCAAGGGGGCGACTATGGCTACACCTTC,CASSLQGGDYGYTF,TRBV7-2,TRBD1,TRBJ1-2,NA
TGTGCCAGCAGCCCGGGACAGCCGAAAGGCACACGACAGCCCCAGCATTTT,CASSPGQPKGTRQPQHF,TRBV7-2,TRBD1,TRBJ1-5,NA
TGCAGCGTTGCCCAGGGGGACACTGAAGCTTTCTTT,CSVAQGDTEAFF,TRBV29-1,TRBD1,TRBJ1-1,NA
TGTGCCAGCACTTCTACAGGGGACGGGACAGAGACCCAGTACTTC,CASTSTGDGTETQYF,TRBV28,TRBD1,TRBJ2-5,NA
TGCGCCAGCAGTCCCGGGACAGGGGGTTCGGCCCAGCATTTT,CASSPGTGGSAQHF,TRBV5-1,TRBD1,TRBJ1-5,NA
TGTGCCAGCAGTACTGGACAGCACTATGGCTACACCTTC,CASSTGQHYGYTF,TRBV28,NA,TRBJ1-2,NA
TGTGCCAGCAGCGCCGGGACAGGGTTGGGCAATCAGCCCCAGCATTTT,CASSAGTGLGNQPQHF,TRBV7-6,TRBD1,TRBJ1-5,NA
TGTGCCAGCAGTTGGGCAGGACTCAATGAGCAGTTCTTC,CASSWAGLNEQFF,TRBV6-1,NA,TRBJ2-1,NA
TGTGCCAGCAGCTCCACACAACAGAGTGAAGCTTTCTTT,CASSSTQQSEAFF,TRBV7-7,NA,TRBJ1-1,NA
TGTGCCAGCAGCATAGACAGGGGATCGAGCTACGCTGAAGCTTTCTTT,CASSIDRGSSYAEAFF,TRBV5-6,TRBD1,TRBJ1-1,NA
TGTGCCAGCAGCTTAGGTCAGGGGAGATCCTACGAGCAGTACTTC,CASSLGQGRSYEQYF,TRBV7-2,NA,TRBJ2-7,NA
TGTGCCATCAGAGAAGGAGATAATAGCAATCAGCCCCAGCATTTT,CAIREGDNSNQPQHF,TRBV10-3,NA,TRBJ1-5,few
TGTGCCAGCAGCGCTAGCGGGGGGGCGTCCTACAATGAGCAGTTCTTC,CASSASGGASYNEQFF,TRBV7-9,TRBD2,TRBJ2-1,NA
TGTGCCACCAGTGAAGGTACAGCGGACTATGGCTACACCTTC,CATSEGTADYGYTF,TRBV24-1,NA,TRBJ1-2,NA
TGTGCCAGCAGTTTATCGAGCCCCTCAACAGGGTTGCAGCCCCAGCATTTT,CASSLSSPSTGLQPQHF,TRBV27,NA,TRBJ1-5,NA
TGCGCCAGCAGCCACGATAGAAGCTCCTACGAGCAGTACTTC,CASSHDRSSYEQYF,TRBV4-3,NA,TRBJ2-7,NA